What follows is one T cell receptor beta chain and its context. Its antigen remains undetermined. No quality values exist for individual bases; no much larger clone is one base distant. The data originate from a study of blood T cell repertoires in COVID-19 (dated by TCRdb to the early 2020s). Study-wide context: Samples from collaborators originated in the United States, Italy and Spain and spanned both the acute and convalescent phases of COVID-19. The material from the prospective study consisted of cDNA or gDNA derived from T cells, B-cell-depleted T cells, or PBMCs. Subjects who had been exposed to COVID-19, were actively infected with it, or had recovered from it provided the deeply sampled blood TCRbeta repertoires that made up the dataset. The repertoires were made available in a free public database intended to serve as a resource for research on the immune response to SARS-CoV-2. Samples were obtained from the ongoing ImmuneRACE study (first 160 participants) and from about 1,300 subjects provided by 6 global collaborators. The sample metadata nearly always contained a de-identified subject ID, COVID-19 status, age in years and sex. Where available, HLA class I and class II types were obtained from metadata supplied by the sample provider rather than from assay-based typing.

The study at large found these results: The quantity of clinical and demographic metadata differed by source and by participant and was supplied without curation.

TCRbeta CDR3 regions were amplified from genomic DNA by means of the immunoSEQ Assay, a bias-controlled multiplex PCR. The published analysis was carried out like this. Nucleated cell counts per sample were estimated from amplification of reference gene primers within the assay. Sequence reads were collapsed and filtered to measure the absolute abundance of every unique TCRbeta CDR3 rearrangement. For each sample, productive Simpson clonality was calculated as the square root of Simpson's diversity index over productive rearrangements. TCRdb took over this immuneACCESS table, retaining in-frame rearrangements with V and J assigned. Such tables are incomplete; in checked studies, under half of the missing clones stem from an unresolved V gene, and the remainder is unexplained. V and J calls and clone size are as listed in that table; D and trimming were resolved from the DNA. Across this sample there are about 260,000 clones, with about 88% seen only once. Approximately 4.3% of the sample is in the top ten clones.

A second Seattle source provided samples from volunteer blood donors who had recovered from COVID-19. The collaborating institutions used their own protocols to collect whole blood in K2EDTA tubes. For TCRbeta analysis, collaborator samples were shipped as frozen whole blood, as isolated PBMCs, or as DNA extracted from either sample type. Source material: peripheral blood. The receptor's source is a man in his 60s who had recovered from COVID-19.

The nucleotides are TGTGCTAGCTCCTTTAGCGGGGGGGCGAGGGAGACCCAGTACTTC. This sequence encodes CASSFSGGARETQYF. The chain employs TRBV7-7 and TRBJ2-5; 11 bases in the junction line up with TRBD2. CDR1 SSHAT and CDR2 FNYEAQ are derived from the germline V gene (reference sequence). The CDR3 numbers 15 residues from cysteine through phenylalanine. Only the CDR3 part of the read is kept: 45 bases, read in frame from the first base.